This T cell receptor (beta chain) comes out of a study of control samples from healthy donors and cancer patients. This CDR3 has 13 residues. CDR1 is SGHRS and CDR2 is YFSETQ in the germline V gene. With 2 bases removed from V and 4 bases from J, the gap between germline ends came to 9 bases. This clone was recorded once. Clones were sequenced by immunoSEQ multiplex PCR, and TCRdb holds only the in-frame ones, with some missing. The table records some 130,000 clones, roughly 92% of them present only once. This sequence originates from a young man in good health. Sequencing input: blood. The V call is TRBV5-1, the J call TRBJ1-2; D is possibly TRBD1 (5 bases). Written as DNA, the CDR3 is TGCGCCAGCAGCTTAGGGGCTCTCTATGGCTACACCTTC. Amino acid sequence: CASSLGALYGYTF.